This T cell receptor beta chain was captured by sequencing in a study of brain T cells in children with intractable seizures. Whole-study findings and limits: Patients' HCMV serostatus was unknown; virus specificity rests on CDR3 similarity alone.

Patients received at least one anti-epileptic drug before surgery. To note about this clone: The target antigen is unknown.

Produced via immunoSEQ multiplex PCR; TCRdb's table is partial and in-frame only. This table has 80,000 or so clones, 90% to 95% appearing once. Germline V gene data show CDR1 as SGHKS and CDR2 as YYEKEE (reference sequence). The CDR3 is made up of 13 amino acids. Deletions cut 5 bases from V and 4 bases from J, with 12 bases between. V gene TRBV5-5 combines with J gene TRBJ1-1, with no clear D. This TCR came from a girl aged 2 to 10 with Rasmussen encephalitis and intractable seizures. This specimen consisted of peripheral blood, obtained at surgery. As DNA, the CDR3 is TGTGCCAGCAGTTTGATTCCGAGCACTGAAGCTTTCTTT. Translation gives CASSLIPSTEAFF.